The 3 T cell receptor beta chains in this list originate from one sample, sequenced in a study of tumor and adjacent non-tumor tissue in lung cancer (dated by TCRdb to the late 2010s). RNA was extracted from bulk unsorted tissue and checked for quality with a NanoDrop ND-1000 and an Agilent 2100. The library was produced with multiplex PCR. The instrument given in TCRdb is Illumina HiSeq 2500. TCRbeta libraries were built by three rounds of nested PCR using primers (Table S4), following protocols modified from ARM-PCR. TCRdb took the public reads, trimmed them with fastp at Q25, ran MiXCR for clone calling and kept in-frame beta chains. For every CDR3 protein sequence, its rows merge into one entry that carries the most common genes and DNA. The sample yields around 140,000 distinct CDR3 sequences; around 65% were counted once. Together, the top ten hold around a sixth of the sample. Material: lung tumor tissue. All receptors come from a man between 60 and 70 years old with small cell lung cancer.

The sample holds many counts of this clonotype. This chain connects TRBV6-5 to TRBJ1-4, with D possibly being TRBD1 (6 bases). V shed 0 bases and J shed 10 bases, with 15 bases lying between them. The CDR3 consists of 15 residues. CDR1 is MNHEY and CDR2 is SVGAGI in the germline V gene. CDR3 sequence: CASSYSVQGKGKLFF. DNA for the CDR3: TGTGCCAGCAGTTACTCAGTGCAGGGGAAGGGAAAACTGTTTTTT.

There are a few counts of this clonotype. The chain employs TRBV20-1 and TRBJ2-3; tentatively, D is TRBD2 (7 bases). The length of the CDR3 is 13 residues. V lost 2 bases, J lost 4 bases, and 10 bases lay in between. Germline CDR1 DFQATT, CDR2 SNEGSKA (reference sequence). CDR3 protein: CSARRGGADTQYF. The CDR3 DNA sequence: TGCAGTGCTAGAAGGGGGGGCGCAGATACGCAGTATTTT.

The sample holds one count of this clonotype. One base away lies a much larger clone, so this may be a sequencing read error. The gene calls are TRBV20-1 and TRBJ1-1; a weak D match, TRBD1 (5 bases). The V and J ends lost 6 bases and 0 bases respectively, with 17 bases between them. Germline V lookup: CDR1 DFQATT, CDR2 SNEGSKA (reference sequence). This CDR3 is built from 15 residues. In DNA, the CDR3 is TGCAGTGCCAAAGGCAGGGCGAGTATGAACACTGAAGCTTTCTTT. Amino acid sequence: CSAKGRASMNTEAFF.